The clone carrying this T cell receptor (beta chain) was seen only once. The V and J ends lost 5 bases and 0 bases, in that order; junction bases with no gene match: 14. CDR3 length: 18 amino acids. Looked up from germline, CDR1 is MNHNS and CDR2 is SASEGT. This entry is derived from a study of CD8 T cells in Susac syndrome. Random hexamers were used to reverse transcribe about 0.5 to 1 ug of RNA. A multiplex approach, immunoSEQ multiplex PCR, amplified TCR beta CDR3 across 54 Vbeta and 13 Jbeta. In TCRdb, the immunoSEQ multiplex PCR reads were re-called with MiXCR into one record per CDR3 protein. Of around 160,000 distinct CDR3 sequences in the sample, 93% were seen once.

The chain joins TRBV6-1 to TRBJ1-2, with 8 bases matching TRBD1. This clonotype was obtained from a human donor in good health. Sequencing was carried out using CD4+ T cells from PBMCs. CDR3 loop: CASSPPRDRPLANYGYTF. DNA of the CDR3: TGTGCCAGCAGTCCTCCCCGGGACAGGCCCCTAGCTAACTATGGCTACACCTTC.